A single sample gave rise to the 5 T cell receptor beta chains below, sequenced in a study of T-cell memory formation after mild COVID-19. TCRdb reprocessed the 5' RACE reads via MiXCR and lists one record per CDR3 protein. The top ten hold approximately 12% of the sample, which has around 340,000 distinct CDR3 sequences, around 21% seen once. Sequenced: PBMCs or a T cell subset sorted from them (not recorded which). The origin of the receptors is an adult woman who had mild COVID-19 (a few samples of this study predate the infection). Cell type and time point are not known.

This clonotype occurred a few times. J is TRBJ1-5 and V is TRBV12-3 or TRBV12-4; D might be TRBD1 (5 bases). The CDR3 loop spans 13 amino acids. Trimming shortened V by 4 bases and J by 7 bases, and 11 bases separated the two germline ends. The CDR3 DNA reads TGTGCCAGCAGTTGGGACCTCGGCCAGCCCCAGCATTTT. Protein product: CASSWDLGQPQHF.

This chain links TRBV6-5 with TRBJ2-7; TRBD1 matches at 7 bases. J lost 9 bases, V lost 6 bases, and 8 bases had no gene match. This CDR3 spans 12 amino acids. Germline V lookup: CDR1 MNHEY, CDR2 SVGAGI. The CDR3 loop is CASRSNRGSQYF. The CDR3 nucleotides read TGTGCCAGCAGATCGAACAGGGGTTCGCAGTACTTC.

This chain uses TRBV12-3 or TRBV12-4 with TRBJ1-2, with D maybe TRBD1 (6 bases). Between the trimmed V and J ends, which lost 6 bases and 0 bases, there was a span of 11 bases. The CDR3 loop spans 14 amino acids. In DNA form, the CDR3 reads TGTGCCAGCAGGCTGACAGGTGCTAACTATGGCTACACCTTC. Amino acids: CASRLTGANYGYTF.

This clonotype was counted between two and nine times. The V call is TRBV9, the J call TRBJ2-3, with TRBD2 matching 9 bases. Germline CDR1 SGDLS, CDR2 YYNGEE. J was trimmed by 2 bases and V by 3 bases; bases with no gene match: 10. The CDR3 covers 17 residues. CDR3 DNA: TGTGCCAGCAGCGATCATCAGCGGGAGGTCCCCACAGATACGCAGTATTTT. It yields the protein CASSDHQREVPTDTQYF. Using reference TRBV9 and TRBJ2-3 for the parts outside the CDR3, the full variable domain is DSGVTQTPKHLITATGQRVTLRCSPRSGDLSVYWYQQSLDQGLQFLIQYYNGEERAKGNILERFSAQQFPDLHSELNLSSLELGDSALYFCASSDHQREVPTDTQYFGPGTRLTVL.

CDR3 region: CASSLRDTQEGETQYF. As DNA, the CDR3 is TGTGCCAGCAGCCTCCGGGACACCCAGGAAGGAGAGACCCAGTACTTC. This chain joins TRBV12-3 or TRBV12-4 and TRBJ2-5; a weak D match, TRBD1 (6 bases). With 6 bases removed from V and 4 bases from J, the gap between germline ends came to 21 bases. This CDR3 is built from 16 residues.